This T cell receptor beta chain was retrieved from a study of cytomegalovirus exposure and HLA in healthy donors. The length of the CDR3 is 16 residues. Germline V lookup: CDR1 LNHDA, CDR2 SQIVND (reference sequence). Regarding the study as a whole: It was found in a later analysis that first-cohort TCR clusters tended to co-occur in the 100 to 150 validation repertoires. Researchers catalogued about 160 TCR beta chains as cytomegalovirus-associated. The classifier reportedly diagnosed cytomegalovirus status with high sensitivity and specificity. For most TCR sequences rarity was the rule, although some public TCRs occurred in many donors.

Measured with immunoSEQ multiplex PCR; TCRdb has only the in-frame clones, and not every one. The sample yields over 150,000 clones, more than 80% seen once. As to this clone: No antigen is known for it.

Material for sequencing was PBMCs. This chain joins TRBV19 and TRBJ2-2; 11 positions match TRBD2. The receptor was isolated from a woman aged 18-29 years in good health and CMV-seropositive. The CDR3, as DNA: TGTGCTAGTGGGGGGTCGGGACTAGCGGACACCGGGGAGCTGTTTTTT. It is translated as CASGGSGLADTGELFF.